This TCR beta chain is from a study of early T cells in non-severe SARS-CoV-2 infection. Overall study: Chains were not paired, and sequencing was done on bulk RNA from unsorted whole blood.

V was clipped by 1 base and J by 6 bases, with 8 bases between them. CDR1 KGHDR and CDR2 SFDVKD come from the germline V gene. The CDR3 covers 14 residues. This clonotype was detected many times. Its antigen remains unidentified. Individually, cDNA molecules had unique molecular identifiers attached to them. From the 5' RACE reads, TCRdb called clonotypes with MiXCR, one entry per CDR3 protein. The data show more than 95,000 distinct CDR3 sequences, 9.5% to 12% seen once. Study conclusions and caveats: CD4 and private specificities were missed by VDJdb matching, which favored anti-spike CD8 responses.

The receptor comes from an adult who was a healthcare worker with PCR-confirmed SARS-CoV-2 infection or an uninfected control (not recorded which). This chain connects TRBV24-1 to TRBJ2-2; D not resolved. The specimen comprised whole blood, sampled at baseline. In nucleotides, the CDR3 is TGTGCCACCAGTGATTTCGACCGCGCCGGGGAGCTGTTTTTT. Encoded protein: CATSDFDRAGELFF.